This T cell receptor (beta chain) was captured by sequencing in a study of CD8 T cells in Susac syndrome. CDR1 is SGHVS and CDR2 is FNYEAQ in the germline V gene. The CDR3 is 12 amino acids. The germline V and J ends were trimmed by 1 base and 0 bases, with 0 bases remaining between them. The RNA input was 0.5 to 1 ug, and it was reverse transcribed with random hexamers. In TCRdb, the immunoSEQ multiplex PCR reads were re-called with MiXCR into one record per CDR3 protein. The sample consists of 150,000 to 200,000 distinct CDR3 sequences, around 94% of them appearing once. This clonotype was found a few times.

The specimen was CD4+ T cells from PBMCs. The receptor was isolated from a human donor in good health. The J gene is TRBJ2-5, the V gene TRBV7-6; D is ambiguous. For the CDR3, the DNA is TGTGCCAGCAGCTTAGACCAAGAGACCCAGTACTTC. It translates to CASSLDQETQYF.